These T cell receptor beta chains were read from a single sample in a study of blood T cell repertoires in COVID-19. The assay was immunoSEQ multiplex PCR, and TCRdb's table has in-frame clones only and misses some. The repertoire consists of about 15,000 clones, with approximately 85% occurring once and the leading ten covering 35%. The sequencing sample was made of peripheral blood. Receptors originate from a man aged 70-80 years in a cohort sampled during active COVID-19. Both conserved end residues are part of each CDR3. The order of the fields is D gene, J gene, V gene, clone size, CDR3 DNA, CDR3 protein. D genes are given only for firm matches. Clone size, where shown, is once, few, many, or a class for clones that have expanded.

>TRBD2|TRBJ2-7|TRBV11-2|.
TGTGCCAGCAGCTTAGGGGAGGGTCGCGGATACGGCGAGCAGTACTTC
CASSLGEGRGYGEQYF
>.|TRBJ1-6|TRBV19|.
TGTGCCAGTAGTATATTGGGCCATAATTCACCCCTCCACTTT
CASSILGHNSPLHF
>TRBD1|TRBJ2-7|TRBV28|once
TGTGCCAGCAATGACCACAGGGGTACCTACGAGCAGTACTTC
CASNDHRGTYEQYF
>TRBD2|TRBJ2-5|TRBV27|.
TGTGCCAGCAGTCAGCGGGATGGGGAGACCCAGTACTTC
CASSQRDGETQYF
>.|TRBJ1-2|TRBV21-1|.
TGTGCCAGCAGCAAAGGAGGAGGTCAGACAGGTAGTAATGGCTACACCTTC
CASSKGGGQTGSNGYTF
>TRBD2|TRBJ2-1|TRBV7-3|.
TGTGCCAGCAGCTTAAGAGTAAGCGGGAGTCATGATCAGCCTAAATCCTACAATGAGCAGTTCTTC
CASSLRVSGSHDQPKSYNEQFF
>.|TRBJ2-2|TRBV27|.
TGTGCCAGCAGTTTTCGACAAAACACCGGGGAGCTGTTTTTT
CASSFRQNTGELFF
>TRBD1|TRBJ2-1|TRBV29-1|.
TGCAGCGTTGATCCGACAGGGTCGAATGAGCAGTTCTTC
CSVDPTGSNEQFF
>.|TRBJ2-1|TRBV11-2|.
TGTGCCAGCAGCTTAGACAGGGTGGGGAACAATGAGCAGTTCTTC
CASSLDRVGNNEQFF
>TRBD2|TRBJ2-4|TRBV7-8|.
TGTGCCAGCAGCTTAGTAGAAGCGGGAGGGAAAAACATTCAGTACTTC
CASSLVEAGGKNIQYF
>.|TRBJ2-7|TRBV6-2/TRBV6-3|.
TGTGCCAGCAGTTACTCGATAGCGTCCGACTATCCCTCCTACGAGCAGTACTTC
CASSYSIASDYPSYEQYF
>TRBD2|TRBJ2-7|TRBV7-9|.
TGTGCCAGCAGCTTAGGGACTAGAGCCTACGAGCAGTACTTC
CASSLGTRAYEQYF
>.|TRBJ1-5|TRBV18|.
TGTGCCAGCTCACTGGCTGGGGCCCAGCCCCAGCATTTT
CASSLAGAQPQHF
>TRBD2|TRBJ2-1|TRBV2|few
TGTGCCAGCAGTGGTAGCGGGAGTACCGGTGAGCAGTTCTTC
CASSGSGSTGEQFF
>.|TRBJ1-5|TRBV28|.
TGTGCCAGCAGTTTATCCCAGAATAGCAATCAGCCCCAGCATTTT
CASSLSQNSNQPQHF
>TRBD2|TRBJ2-7|TRBV10-2|.
TGCGCCAGCAGTGAGTTGATAGCGGGAGTCCGGAAATCCGAGCAGTACTTC
CASSELIAGVRKSEQYF
>TRBD2|TRBJ2-7|TRBV10-3|.
TGTGCCATCAGTGACCGAGGACTAGGGGCCGGCGAGCAGTACTTC
CAISDRGLGAGEQYF
>.|TRBJ2-3|TRBV18|.
TGTGCCAGCTCACCCACCAGGACAGATACGCAGTATTTT
CASSPTRTDTQYF
>.|TRBJ1-2|TRBV9|.
TGTGCCAGCAGCGTAGATGTGTTAGCTAACTATGGCTACACCTTC
CASSVDVLANYGYTF
>TRBD1|TRBJ1-5|TRBV28|.
TGTGCCAGCAGTCCGACAGGGACGAGCAATCAGCCCCAGCATTTT
CASSPTGTSNQPQHF
>TRBD2|TRBJ2-3|TRBV4-2|.
TGTGCCAGCAGCCAAGAGGTTAGCGGGGTCACAGATACGCAGTATTTT
CASSQEVSGVTDTQYF
>.|TRBJ2-2|TRBV19|.
TGTGCCAGTAGTATTGGCCCCGGGGAGCTGTTTTTT
CASSIGPGELFF